This TCR beta chain came from a study of blood T cell repertoires in COVID-19. Turning to the study itself: T cells, B-cell-depleted T cells, or PBMCs supplied cDNA or gDNA.

The data were produced by immunoSEQ multiplex PCR, yet TCRdb's version contains in-frame clones alone and is incomplete. Of fewer than 85,000 clones detected, about 90% appear once; the ten largest clones hold under 9.5%. Trimming took 5 bases from V and 6 from J; bases not matched to a gene: 27. In germline, CDR1 is SNHLY, CDR2 FYNNEI. The CDR3 sequence is 20 residues long. What was sequenced was peripheral blood. The TCR sequence derives from a man over 45 with active COVID-19. The chain couples TRBV2 to TRBJ1-2, with TRBD1 matching 7 bases. The CDR3 is CASSPPSSPAAGQVGDGYTF. CDR3 bases: TGTGCCAGCAGTCCGCCCTCCTCCCCCGCCGCCGGACAGGTAGGGGATGGCTACACCTTC.